This T cell receptor beta chain was captured in a study of response to subunit inactivated influenza vaccine. Study-wide findings and caveats: The authors offered the suggestion that each seasonal influenza vaccination recruits few new T cells.

TCRdb recomputed calls from the RT-PCR reads with MiXCR, one row per CDR3 protein. The sample has hundreds of thousands of distinct CDR3 sequences; roughly 10% are singletons. J lost 2 bases, V lost 3 bases, and 4 bases had no gene match. CDR1 and CDR2 from the germline V gene are KGHDR and SFDVKD. The CDR3 totals 16 residues. This clonotype has only a few counts. What it recognizes is unknown. The chain links TRBV24-1 to TRBJ2-3; TRBD2 agrees at 10 bases. Sequenced here: PBMCs from blood, sampled on the day of vaccination. The clonotype originates from a man between 50 and 59 years old who received an inactivated influenza vaccine. The CDR3 here is CATSDHLAGVTDTQYF. In nucleotides, the CDR3 is TGTGCCACCAGTGATCACCTAGCGGGAGTCACAGATACGCAGTATTTT.